The 10 T cell receptor beta chains below were found in one sample sequenced in a study of response to subunit inactivated influenza vaccine. TCRdb re-analysed the RT-PCR reads in MiXCR, keeping a single row per CDR3 protein. Found here are around 850,000 distinct CDR3 sequences, roughly 20% of them singletons; the top ten hold under 13%. The material sequenced was PBMCs from blood, taken roughly 5 days after vaccination. Receptors were obtained from a man aged 50-60 years who received an inactivated influenza vaccine.

Only a few counts were recorded for this clonotype. The rearrangement links TRBV6-2 or TRBV6-3 to TRBJ2-5; D is unresolved. The germline V and J ends were trimmed by 6 bases and 9 bases, with 11 bases remaining between them. The CDR3 consists of 11 residues. From germline, CDR1 is MNHEY and CDR2 SVGEGT. In nucleotides, the CDR3 is TGTGCCAGCAGCGCCGGTTGGGCCCAGTACTTC. Its translation is CASSAGWAQYF.

The chain has TRBV11-2 and TRBJ1-6; 7 nucleotides align to TRBD1. The CDR3 has 18 residues. J gave up 9 bases and V 5 bases, and 19 bases lay outside the gene matches. Germline CDR1 reads SGHAT; CDR2 reads FQNNGV. The CDR3 loop reads CASSLTIGGRAGSSPLHF. DNA for the CDR3: TGTGCCAGCAGCCTCACGATAGGGGGCAGGGCGGGTAGTTCACCCCTCCACTTT.

This clonotype has only a few counts. The chain uses TRBV7-2 and TRBJ2-7, with 8 bases identical to TRBD1. CDR1 and CDR2 from the germline V gene are SGHTA and FQGNSA. V lost 2 bases and J lost 3; bases outside the gene matches: 12. This CDR3 is 17 amino acids long. The CDR3 bases are TGTGCCAGCAGCTTATTATACCCGGGACAGGCATTCTACGAGCAGTACTTC. Translated: CASSLLYPGQAFYEQYF.

The chain joins TRBV7-8 to TRBJ2-3; D is undetermined. Trimming took off 2 bases at V and 4 bases at J, with 10 bases between the two ends. The CDR3 totals 14 residues. Germline lookup yields CDR1 SGHVS and CDR2 FQNEAQ. The DNA of the CDR3 is TGTGCCAGCAGCTTATTCCCGACGGCAGATACGCAGTATTTT. Translating gives CASSLFPTADTQYF.

This clonotype was observed a few times. The gene calls are TRBV6-2 or TRBV6-3 and TRBJ1-1, with D possibly TRBD1 on 5 matching bases. V shed 8 bases and J shed 1 base, with 14 bases lying between them. This CDR3 is 14 amino acids long. Germline CDR1 is MNHEY and CDR2 is SVGEGT. The CDR3 region is CASASWGANTEAFF. Here the CDR3 DNA reads TGTGCCAGCGCTTCGTGGGGCGCGAACACTGAAGCTTTCTTT.

This clonotype was seen more than once but under ten times. The chain uses TRBV4-1 and TRBJ2-7, with D hard to call. The CDR3 totals 16 residues. V lost 2 bases, J lost 1 base, and 15 bases lay in between. Germline V CDR1 and CDR2: MGHRA, YSYEKL. The CDR3 is CASSQKSGIYSYEQYF. As DNA, the CDR3 is TGCGCCAGCAGCCAAAAGTCAGGTATATATTCCTACGAGCAGTACTTC.

This clonotype has just a few counts. The rearrangement joins TRBV20-1 to TRBJ1-2, with TRBD1 as a possible D gene (5 bases). The germline V gene encodes CDR1 DFQATT and CDR2 SNEGSKA (reference sequence). The CDR3 is made up of 12 amino acids. The V end lost 4 bases, the J end lost 3 bases, and 9 bases lay between the germline ends. CDR3 amino acids: CSATGSDYGYTF. The CDR3 DNA is TGCAGTGCTACAGGGAGTGACTATGGCTACACCTTC.

The chain uses TRBV4-3 and TRBJ2-7; TRBD2 matches at 13 bases. V shed 0 bases, J shed 2 bases, and the junction held 13 bases outside the gene matches. The germline CDR1 and CDR2 sequences are LGHNA and YSLEER. The CDR3 covers 20 residues. CDR3 loop: CASSQDWGTGTSGATYEQYF. The DNA of the CDR3 is TGCGCCAGCAGCCAAGATTGGGGCACCGGGACTAGCGGGGCGACCTACGAGCAGTACTTC.

This clonotype was counted between two and nine times. The chain has TRBV20-1 and TRBJ2-2; perhaps D is TRBD1 or TRBD2 (5 bases each). V lost 5 bases to trimming and J lost 3 bases, with 13 bases between them. Germline values: CDR1 DFQATT, CDR2 SNEGSKA (reference sequence). CDR3 length equals 14 residues. The CDR3 sequence is CSALRDPYTGELFF. As DNA, the CDR3 is TGCAGTGCTCTTAGGGACCCCTACACCGGGGAGCTGTTTTTT.

J is TRBJ1-6 and V is TRBV12-3 or TRBV12-4, with TRBD1 identical over 7 bases. The CDR3 covers 13 residues. J gave up 10 bases and V 6 bases, and 6 bases lay outside the gene matches. The CDR3 region is CASSARTGSPLHF. The CDR3 bases are TGTGCCAGCAGCGCACGGACAGGCTCACCCCTCCACTTT.